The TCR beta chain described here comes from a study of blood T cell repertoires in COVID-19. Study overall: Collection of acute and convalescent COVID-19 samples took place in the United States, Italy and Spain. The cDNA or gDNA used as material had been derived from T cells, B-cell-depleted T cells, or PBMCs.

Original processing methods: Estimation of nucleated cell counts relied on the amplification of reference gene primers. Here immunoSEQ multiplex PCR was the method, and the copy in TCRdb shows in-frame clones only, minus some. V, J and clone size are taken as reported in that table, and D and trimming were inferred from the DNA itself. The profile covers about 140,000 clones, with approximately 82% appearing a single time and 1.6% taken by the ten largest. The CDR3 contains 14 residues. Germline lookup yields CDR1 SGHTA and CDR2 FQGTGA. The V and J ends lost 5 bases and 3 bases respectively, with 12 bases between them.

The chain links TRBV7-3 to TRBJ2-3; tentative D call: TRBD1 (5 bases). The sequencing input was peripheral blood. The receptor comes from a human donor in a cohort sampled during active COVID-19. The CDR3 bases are TGTGCCAGCAGCCCCGGCAGGGTTACAGATACGCAGTATTTT. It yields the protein CASSPGRVTDTQYF.